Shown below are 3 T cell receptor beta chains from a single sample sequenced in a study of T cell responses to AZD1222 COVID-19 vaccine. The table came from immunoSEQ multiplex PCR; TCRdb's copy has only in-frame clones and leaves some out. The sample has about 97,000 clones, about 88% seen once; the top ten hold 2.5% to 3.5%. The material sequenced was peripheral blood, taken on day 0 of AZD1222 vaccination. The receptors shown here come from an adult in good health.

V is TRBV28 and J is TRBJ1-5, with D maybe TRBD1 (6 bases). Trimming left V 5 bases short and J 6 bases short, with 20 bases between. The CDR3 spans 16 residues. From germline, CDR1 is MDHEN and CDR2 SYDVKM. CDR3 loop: CASSPWDGPQGQPQHF. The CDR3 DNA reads TGTGCCAGCAGTCCATGGGACGGTCCACAGGGTCAGCCCCAGCATTTT.

CDR3 nucleotides: TGTGCCAGCAGCCTATACTATGAGCAGTTCTTC. Translation gives CASSLYYEQFF. The gene calls are TRBV11-2 and TRBJ2-1; D unresolved. Trimming took 5 bases from V and 8 from J, leaving 7 bases between them. This CDR3 comprises 11 residues. The germline gives CDR1 SGHAT, CDR2 FQNNGV.

As DNA, the CDR3 is TGTGCCAGCAGCCCTGGGACTGCCAGTGAGACCCAGTACTTC. As protein: CASSPGTASETQYF. The J gene is TRBJ2-5, the V gene TRBV7-8; a possible D gene is TRBD2 (6 bases). This CDR3 has 14 amino acids. Between the trimmed V and J ends, which lost 5 bases and 5 bases, there was a span of 15 bases. Germline lookup yields CDR1 SGHVS and CDR2 FQNEAQ.